A selection of T cell receptor beta chains follows, all from one sample in a study of T cell changes during pregnancy in multiple sclerosis. Sequenced by immunoSEQ multiplex PCR; TCRdb stores in-frame clones only, minus some. The table records 26,000 or so clones, approximately 89% of them present only once. Material: CD8+ T cells from peripheral blood mononuclear cells, obtained in the second trimester of pregnancy. The receptors here all came from a female donor with multiple sclerosis, enrolled in a pregnancy study. Each CDR3 is given with its conserved first and last residue. The order of the fields is V gene, J gene, D gene, clone size, CDR3 DNA, CDR3 protein. The D gene is left open where the match is weak. Clone size is not always given. Where it is, it says once, few, many or a class for expanded clones.

V: TRBV7-9; J: TRBJ2-7; D: TRBD2; size: once; DNA: TGTGCCAGCAGCCACGAATTAGCGGGAACCGAGCAGTACTTC; CDR3: CASSHELAGTEQYF
V: TRBV10-3; J: TRBJ2-3; D: NA; size: NA; DNA: TGTGCCATCTCGGTAGCGGACACAGATACGCAGTATTTT; CDR3: CAISVADTDTQYF
V: TRBV20-1; J: TRBJ2-5; D: NA; size: NA; DNA: TGCAGTGCTCGCCAAGAGACCCAGTACTTC; CDR3: CSARQETQYF
V: TRBV6-1; J: TRBJ1-1; D: NA; size: NA; DNA: TGTGCCAGCAGTGACAGTTTGAACACTGAAGCTTTCTTT; CDR3: CASSDSLNTEAFF
V: TRBV19; J: TRBJ1-1; D: NA; size: NA; DNA: TGTGCCAGTAGTATATATCACAGGAACACTGAAGCTTTCTTT; CDR3: CASSIYHRNTEAFF
V: TRBV19; J: TRBJ2-7; D: NA; size: NA; DNA: TGTGCCAGTAGTGCCGCCCCATCGGCCTACGAGCAGTACTTC; CDR3: CASSAAPSAYEQYF
V: TRBV7-2; J: TRBJ2-1; D: TRBD2; size: NA; DNA: TGTGCCAGCAGCTTAGTTAGCGGGAGGGGTTCCTACAATGAGCAGTTCTTC; CDR3: CASSLVSGRGSYNEQFF
V: TRBV11-2; J: TRBJ2-7; D: NA; size: NA; DNA: TGTGCCAGCAGCTTTTTCGGCGGGCCGACCTCCTACGAGCAGTACTTC; CDR3: CASSFFGGPTSYEQYF
V: TRBV27; J: TRBJ2-7; D: NA; size: NA; DNA: TGTGCCAGCAGTTTAGGTCTAGCGCCCTACGAGCAGTACTTC; CDR3: CASSLGLAPYEQYF
V: TRBV6-5; J: TRBJ1-1; D: NA; size: NA; DNA: TGTGCCACCCGATTACAGGACATGAACACTGAAGCTTTCTTT; CDR3: CATRLQDMNTEAFF
V: TRBV7-9; J: TRBJ1-1; D: NA; size: NA; DNA: TGTGCCAGCAGCTCAACAGGGAGCACTGAAGCTTTCTTT; CDR3: CASSSTGSTEAFF
V: TRBV2; J: TRBJ2-7; D: TRBD1; size: once; DNA: TGTGCCAGCCGTCCTCGGACAGGGCTTTTCGACGAGCAGTACTTC; CDR3: CASRPRTGLFDEQYF
V: TRBV4-1; J: TRBJ1-1; D: NA; size: NA; DNA: TGCGCCAGCAGCCTAACGATACCGGGACAAAAGAACACTGAAGCTTTCTTT; CDR3: CASSLTIPGQKNTEAFF